Below are 2 T cell receptor beta chains sequenced from a single sample in a study of blood T cells in healthy people across ages. A second roughly 6 to 12 cycle PCR used barcoded and J-beta primers. TCRdb re-analysed the 5' RACE reads in MiXCR, keeping a single row per CDR3 protein. Counted here are around 970,000 distinct CDR3 sequences, roughly 51% occurring once; the ten biggest clones make up 20% to 25%. The sequencing input was blood. These receptors all come from a woman aged 55-70 years in good health.

The V and J genes are TRBV3-1 and TRBJ2-3; D tentatively fits TRBD1 or TRBD2 (6 bases each). The CDR3 length is 13 residues. Per the germline V gene, CDR1 is LGHDT and CDR2 is YNNKEL (reference sequence). V was cut by 0 bases and J by 12 bases, with 13 bases left in between. The CDR3 loop is CASSQEGGGPQYF. DNA of the CDR3: TGTGCCAGCAGCCAAGAAGGGGGAGGTCCTCAGTATTTT.

This chain uses TRBV18 with TRBJ1-6; tentatively, D is TRBD1 (5 bases). With 6 bases removed from V and 4 bases from J, the gap between germline ends came to 13 bases. The CDR3 has 15 amino acids. The germline CDR1 and CDR2 sequences are KGHSH and LQKENI. CDR3: CASSPRDGYNSPLHF. The CDR3 DNA reads TGTGCCAGCTCGCCCAGGGACGGATATAATTCACCCCTCCACTTT.